The 27 T cell receptor beta chains listed next were all sequenced from one sample in a study of shared clonotypes between healthy human individuals. Assay: immunoSEQ multiplex PCR; the TCRdb copy retains only in-frame clones and omits some. The table shows around 1 million clones, with about three quarters occurring only once. Sequencing was carried out using memory CD4+ T cells sorted from blood. Subset here: CD45RA-negative fraction. These TCRs come from a man aged 18 to 29 in good health.

Concerning this clone: A much larger clone differs by one base, so this may be a read error. Distinct nucleotide sequences in the sample also encode this CDR3. The CDR3 DNA reads TGTGCCAGCAGTGAAAACTCCGGGGAGCTGTTTTTT. Its protein is CASSENSGELFF. The chain uses TRBV25-1 and TRBJ2-2; the D is unclear. Germline values: CDR1 MGHDK, CDR2 SYGVNS. V was trimmed by 2 bases and J by 6 bases, leaving 4 bases between them. The CDR3 is made up of 12 amino acids.

The V gene is TRBV25-1, the J gene TRBJ2-5; 8 nucleotides align to TRBD1. The DNA end lines up better with TRBJ2-7; the J call may be wrong. The CDR3 has 14 amino acids. Germline lookup yields CDR1 MGHDK and CDR2 SYGVNS. The CDR3 region has the DNA TGTGCCAGCAGTGAAGACAGGGGAGTCTACGAGCAGTACTTC. Its translation is CASSEDRGVYEQYF.

The V call is TRBV9, the J call TRBJ1-2, with TRBD1 identical over 7 bases. With V trimmed by 4 bases and J by 2 bases, 8 bases remained unmatched. The germline V gene has CDR1 SGDLS and CDR2 YYNGEE. This CDR3 contains 15 residues. The CDR3 protein is CASSFRDSGNYGYTF. The CDR3 DNA reads TGTGCCAGCAGCTTCCGGGACAGCGGAAACTATGGCTACACCTTC.

This chain uses TRBV10-1 with TRBJ2-5, with D uncertain. Trimming shortened V by 3 bases and J by 5 bases, and 10 bases separated the two germline ends. This CDR3 region has 13 residues. Germline CDR1 WNHNN, CDR2 SYGVQD (reference sequence). In DNA, the CDR3 is TGCGCCAGCAGTGATGGGCAGAGGGAGACCCAGTACTTC. This gives the protein CASSDGQRETQYF.

The rearrangement joins TRBV30 to TRBJ2-5, with D unclear. Germline lookup yields CDR1 GTSNPN and CDR2 SVGIG (reference sequence). The length of the CDR3 is 13 residues. Trimming took 0 bases from V and 1 from J, leaving 6 bases between them. In nucleotides, the CDR3 is TGTGCCTGGAGTGTAGGCAGCCAAGAGACCCAGTACTTC. It translates to CAWSVGSQETQYF. Complete variable domain (other parts from reference TRBV30 and TRBJ2-5): SQTIHQWPATLVQPVGSPLSLECTVEGTSNPNLYWYRQAAGRGLQLLFYSVGIGQISSEVPQNLSASRPQDRQFILSSKKLLLSDSGFYLCAWSVGSQETQYFGPGTRLLVL.

This clone was found once. The chain is built from TRBV27 and TRBJ1-5, with TRBD1 matching over 11 bases. CDR3 size: 15 residues. Germline values: CDR1 MNHEY, CDR2 SMNVEV (reference sequence). Trimming at V came to 3 bases and at J to 6 bases, leaving 4 bases not matched to a gene. The CDR3 sequence: CASSFSGTGGQPQHF. In DNA, the CDR3 is TGTGCCAGCAGTTTTTCCGGGACAGGGGGTCAGCCCCAGCATTTT.

Points on this clone: The sample contains more than one DNA sequence encoding this CDR3. This chain connects TRBV5-1 to TRBJ2-3; no reliable D call. Trimming left V 0 bases short and J 0 bases short, with 8 bases between. Germline CDR1 reads SGHRS; CDR2 reads YFSETQ. The CDR3 covers 15 residues. The CDR3 is CASSLARTSTDTQYF. CDR3 nucleotide sequence: TGCGCCAGCAGCTTGGCTAGGACCAGCACAGATACGCAGTATTTT.

This clone was detected only a few times. V and J are TRBV25-1 and TRBJ2-3, with 13 bases that match TRBD2. This CDR3 region has 16 residues. J lost 1 base, V lost 5 bases, and 3 bases had no gene match. CDR1 is MGHDK and CDR2 is SYGVNS in the germline V gene. In nucleotides, the CDR3 is TGTGCCAGCAGTTCGGGACTAGCGGGACGCACAGATACGCAGTATTTT. It yields the protein CASSSGLAGRTDTQYF.

This chain joins TRBV6-5 and TRBJ1-2; D gene ambiguous. The CDR3 is 14 residues long. V was clipped by 0 bases and J by 10 bases, with 15 bases between them. Germline-derived CDR1 and CDR2 are MNHEY and SVGAGI. The CDR3 nucleotides read TGTGCCAGCAGTTACTCGGGAGGAGTTGAATCCTACACCTTC. Amino acid sequence: CASSYSGGVESYTF.

The genes are TRBV2 and TRBJ1-4, with a weak D call TRBD1 (6 bases). Trimming shortened V by 7 bases and J by 2 bases, and 17 bases separated the two germline ends. The germline V gene has CDR1 SNHLY and CDR2 FYNNEI. The CDR3 extends over 16 amino acids. The CDR3 DNA is TGTGCCAGCACTCCGACAGGTCGAAAGACTAATGAAAAACTGTTTTTT. This gives the protein CASTPTGRKTNEKLFF.

The chain employs TRBV6-6 and TRBJ2-4; D is possibly TRBD1 or TRBD2 (5 bases each). The CDR3 has 16 residues. Trimming pared 0 bases from V and 1 base from J, leaving 10 bases between. Germline-derived CDR1 and CDR2 are MNHNY and SVGAGI (reference sequence). CDR3 nucleotide sequence: TGTGCCAGCAGTTACTCGGCAGAGGGGGCCAAAAACATTCAGTACTTC. Translating gives CASSYSAEGAKNIQYF.

This clone was observed once. The chain couples TRBV9 to TRBJ2-2; maybe TRBD2 (5 bases). The CDR3 sequence is 16 residues long. Germline V lookup: CDR1 SGDLS, CDR2 YYNGEE. Trimming removed 4 bases at V and 5 bases at J, with 18 bases between. The chain's CDR3 is CASSSHIKTGTGELFF. The CDR3 DNA is TGTGCCAGCAGCTCCCACATCAAAACGGGGACCGGGGAGCTGTTTTTT.

The rearrangement uses TRBV18 and TRBJ1-3; 8 bases fit TRBD1. CDR1 KGHSH and CDR2 LQKENI come from the germline V gene. V lost 3 bases and J lost 0; bases outside the gene matches: 7. The CDR3 is 17 amino acids. The CDR3 sequence is CASSPNGQGSSGNTIYF. The CDR3 DNA reads TGTGCCAGCTCACCTAACGGACAGGGTAGCTCTGGAAACACCATATATTTT. The full variable domain, completed using reference TRBV18 and TRBJ1-3, is NAGVMQNPRHLVRRRGQEARLRCSPMKGHSHVYWYRQLPEEGLKFMVYLQKENIIDESGMPKERFSAEFPKEGPSILRIQQVVRGDSAAYFCASSPNGQGSSGNTIYFGEGSWLTVV.

The V gene is TRBV5-1, the J gene TRBJ1-3; D call uncertain. The CDR3 sequence is 15 residues long. V was pared by 7 bases and J by 1 base, with 15 bases between. Germline loops: CDR1 SGHRS, CDR2 YFSETQ. The DNA of the CDR3 is TGCGCCAGCTCCCAGGAAGGCAATTCTGGAAACACCATATATTTT. Protein sequence: CASSQEGNSGNTIYF.

The rearrangement joins TRBV27 to TRBJ2-1; the match to TRBD2 covers 14 bases. The germline V gene has CDR1 MNHEY and CDR2 SMNVEV (reference sequence). CDR3 length equals 18 residues. J gave up 2 bases and V 7 bases, and 10 bases lay outside the gene matches. CDR3 in amino acids: CASTRLAGGPGAYNEQFF. For the CDR3, the DNA is TGTGCCAGCACCAGACTAGCGGGGGGGCCCGGGGCCTACAATGAGCAGTTCTTC.

The V gene is TRBV4-1, the J gene TRBJ1-2; 7 bases align to TRBD1. With V trimmed by 6 bases and J by 0 bases, 13 bases remained unmatched. The germline V gene has CDR1 MGHRA and CDR2 YSYEKL. The CDR3 is made up of 17 amino acids. CDR3 sequence reads: CASSFSYGTVANYGYTF. The CDR3 nucleotides read TGCGCCAGCAGTTTCTCGTATGGGACAGTAGCTAACTATGGCTACACCTTC.

The chain combines TRBV6-5 with TRBJ2-1; 7 bases are a match to TRBD1. The CDR3 covers 14 residues. The V gene's germline CDR1 is MNHEY and CDR2 SVGAGI. V dropped 6 bases and J dropped 3; count of bases not matched to a gene: 5. CDR3 loop: CASSFNRGYNEQFF. The DNA of the CDR3 is TGTGCCAGCAGCTTCAACAGGGGCTACAATGAGCAGTTCTTC.

The chain is built from TRBV25-1 and TRBJ1-2; the D gene is possibly TRBD1 (5 bases). This CDR3 region has 13 residues. Between the trimmed V and J ends, which lost 6 bases and 4 bases, there was a span of 12 bases. CDR1 and CDR2 from the germline V gene are MGHDK and SYGVNS. This CDR3 reads CASSEGTGYGYTF. DNA of the CDR3: TGTGCCAGCAGCGAGGGGACCGGCTATGGCTACACCTTC.

The chain combines TRBV14 with TRBJ2-7; TRBD1 aligns across 8 bases. Per the germline V gene, CDR1 is SGHDN and CDR2 is FVKESK. The CDR3 spans 15 residues. V dropped 3 bases and J dropped 2; count of bases not matched to a gene: 6. In DNA, the CDR3 is TGTGCCAGCAGCCAGGCCTCGACAGGGGCCTACGAGCAGTACTTC. It translates to CASSQASTGAYEQYF.

The chain carries TRBV12-5 and TRBJ1-2; weak D call: TRBD1 (6 bases). Germline V lookup: CDR1 LGHNT, CDR2 FRNRAP. V lost 1 base to trimming and J lost 8 bases, with 14 bases between them. The CDR3 consists of 14 residues. CDR3 DNA sequence: TGTGCTAGTGGTTTGGACAGGGAGATATGGGGCTACACCTTC. Translating gives CASGLDREIWGYTF.

This clone was observed a handful of times. This sequence joins TRBV19 and TRBJ1-1, with a possible D match to TRBD1 (6 bases). Deletions cut 1 base from V and 1 base from J, with 13 bases between. Germline CDR1 and CDR2: LNHDA and SQIVND (reference sequence). This CDR3 region has 16 residues. For the CDR3, the DNA is TGTGCCAGTAGTATAGGCAGGGGAGGAGGGAACACTGAAGCTTTCTTT. Translating gives CASSIGRGGGNTEAFF.

The V gene is TRBV4-3, the J gene TRBJ2-7; D unresolved. There are 20 residues in the CDR3. V gave up 4 bases and J gave up 1 base, with 29 bases separating them. Germline CDR1 and CDR2: LGHNA and YSLEER. The CDR3 loop reads CASSPAIGQVVRNRSYEQYF. Written as DNA, the CDR3 is TGCGCCAGCAGCCCCGCCATCGGGCAGGTGGTGAGGAATCGGTCCTACGAGCAGTACTTC.

This chain's CDR3 is CASSGGDTLRGDTQYF. For the CDR3, the DNA is TGCGCCAGCAGCGGAGGGGACACCCTGAGGGGAGATACGCAGTATTTT. The chain is built from TRBV5-1 and TRBJ2-3, with D possibly being TRBD1 or TRBD2 (6 bases each). The CDR3 consists of 16 residues. The ends were cut back, 4 bases at V and 5 bases at J, with 20 bases in the middle. Germline CDR1 is SGHRS and CDR2 is YFSETQ.

In DNA form, the CDR3 reads TGCAGCGTGTGGGACAGGCCCTCTAGCACAGATACGCAGTATTTT. It yields the protein CSVWDRPSSTDTQYF. V and J are TRBV29-1 and TRBJ2-3, with 8 bases matching TRBD1. Per germline, CDR1 SQVTM and CDR2 ANQGSEA. The length of the CDR3 is 15 residues. V lost 6 bases, J lost 0 bases, and 8 bases stayed unmatched.

V usage is TRBV4-1 and J usage is TRBJ2-5; D is unresolved. From germline, CDR1 is MGHRA and CDR2 YSYEKL. There are 14 residues in the CDR3. Trimming shortened V by 1 base and J by 1 base, and 7 bases separated the two germline ends. CDR3 in DNA: TGCGCCAGCAGCCAAGTAAGGGTCCAAGAGACCCAGTACTTC. Translated: CASSQVRVQETQYF.

V is TRBV11-2 and J is TRBJ1-3; D is unresolved. CDR1 and CDR2 (germline): SGHAT, FQNNGV. This CDR3 contains 16 residues. V was cut by 5 bases and J by 2 bases, with 16 bases left in between. CDR3 protein: CASSPKGRITGNTIYF. CDR3 nucleotides: TGTGCCAGCAGCCCCAAAGGGAGGATTACTGGAAACACCATATATTTT.

In this sample, this clone turned up once. CDR3: CAWSGLPLETQYF. DNA for the CDR3: TGTGCCTGGAGTGGACTCCCTCTCGAGACCCAGTACTTC. The chain joins TRBV30 to TRBJ2-5; D remains unclear. Between the trimmed V and J ends, which lost 1 base and 5 bases, there was a span of 11 bases. Germline V lookup: CDR1 GTSNPN, CDR2 SVGIG (reference sequence). The length of the CDR3 is 13 residues.